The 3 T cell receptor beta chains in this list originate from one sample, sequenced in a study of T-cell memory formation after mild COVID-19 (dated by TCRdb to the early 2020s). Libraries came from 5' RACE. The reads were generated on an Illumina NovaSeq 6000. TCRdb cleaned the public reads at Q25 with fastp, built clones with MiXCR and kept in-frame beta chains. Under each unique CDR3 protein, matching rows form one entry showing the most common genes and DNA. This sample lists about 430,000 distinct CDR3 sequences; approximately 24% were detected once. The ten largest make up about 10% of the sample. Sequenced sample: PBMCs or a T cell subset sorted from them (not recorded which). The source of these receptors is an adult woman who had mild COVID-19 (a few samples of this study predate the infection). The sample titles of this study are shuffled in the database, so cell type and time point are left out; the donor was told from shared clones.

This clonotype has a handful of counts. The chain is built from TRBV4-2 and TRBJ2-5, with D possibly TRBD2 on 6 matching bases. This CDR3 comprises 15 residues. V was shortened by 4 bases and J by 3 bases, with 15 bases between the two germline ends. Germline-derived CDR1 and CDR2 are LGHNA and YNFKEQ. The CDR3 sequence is CASSPAGSGKETQYF. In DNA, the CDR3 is TGTGCCAGCAGCCCGGCGGGGAGTGGGAAAGAGACCCAGTACTTC.

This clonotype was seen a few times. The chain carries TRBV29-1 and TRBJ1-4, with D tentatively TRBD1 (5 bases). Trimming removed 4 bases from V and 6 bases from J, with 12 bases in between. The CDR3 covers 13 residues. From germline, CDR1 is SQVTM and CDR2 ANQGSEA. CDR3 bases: TGCAGCGTTGTCGGGGGATTAGATGAAAAACTGTTTTTT. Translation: CSVVGGLDEKLFF.

CDR3 residues: CASSPAGGVTDTQYF. CDR3 in DNA: TGTGCCAGCAGCCCCGCGGGGGGGGTCACAGATACGCAGTATTTT. V is TRBV3-1 and J is TRBJ2-3, with 9 bases matching TRBD2. CDR3 length equals 15 residues. After removal of 4 bases from V and 2 bases from J, the junction contained 4 bases not matched to a gene. The germline V gene has CDR1 LGHDT and CDR2 YNNKEL (reference sequence).